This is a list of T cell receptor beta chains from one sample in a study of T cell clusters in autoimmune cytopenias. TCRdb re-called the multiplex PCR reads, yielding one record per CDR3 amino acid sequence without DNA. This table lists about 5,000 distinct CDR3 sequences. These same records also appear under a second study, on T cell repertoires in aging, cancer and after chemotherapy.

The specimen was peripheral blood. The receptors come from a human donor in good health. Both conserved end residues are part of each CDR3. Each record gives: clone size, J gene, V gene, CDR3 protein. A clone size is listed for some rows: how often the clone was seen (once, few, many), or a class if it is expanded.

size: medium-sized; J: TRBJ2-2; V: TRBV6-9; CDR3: CASSCPGELFF
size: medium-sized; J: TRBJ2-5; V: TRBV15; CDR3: CATSRDQETQYF
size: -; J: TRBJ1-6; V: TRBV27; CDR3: CASSAGQFNSPLHF
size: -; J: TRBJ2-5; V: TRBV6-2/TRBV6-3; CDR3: CASFQRGGRETQYF
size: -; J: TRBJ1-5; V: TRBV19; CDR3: CASSGTGLNQPQHF
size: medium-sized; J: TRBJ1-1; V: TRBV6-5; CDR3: CASSYSGTGTEAFF
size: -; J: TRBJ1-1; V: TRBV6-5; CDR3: CASSQGRENTEAFF
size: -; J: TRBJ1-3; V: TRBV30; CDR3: CAWSGGTAGNTIYF
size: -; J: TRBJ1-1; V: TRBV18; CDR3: CASSPTTNTEAFF
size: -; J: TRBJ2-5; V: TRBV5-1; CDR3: CASSPGLAGDYQETQYF
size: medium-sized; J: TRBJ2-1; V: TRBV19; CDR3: CASSIQGSYNEQFF
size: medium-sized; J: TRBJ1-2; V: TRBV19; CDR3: CASKGTVYGYTF
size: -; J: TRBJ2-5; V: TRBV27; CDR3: CASSLSGETQYF
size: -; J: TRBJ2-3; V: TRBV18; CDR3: CASSSGTSGLSTDTQYF
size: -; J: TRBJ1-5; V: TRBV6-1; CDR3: CASTDTGVIGQPQHF
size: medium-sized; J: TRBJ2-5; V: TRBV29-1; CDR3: CSGRGSQETQYF
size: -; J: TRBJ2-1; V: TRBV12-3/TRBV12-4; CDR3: CASSLGQNNEQFF
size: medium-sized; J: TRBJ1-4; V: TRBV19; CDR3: CASSRQGATNEKLFF
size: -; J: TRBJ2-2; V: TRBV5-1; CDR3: CASSLAVSNSGELFF
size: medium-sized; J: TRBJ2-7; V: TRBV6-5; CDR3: CASSFSGGAYEQYF
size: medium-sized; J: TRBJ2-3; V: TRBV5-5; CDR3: CASSLIQGTDTQYF
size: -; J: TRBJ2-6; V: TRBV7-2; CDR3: CASSFPISGANVLTF
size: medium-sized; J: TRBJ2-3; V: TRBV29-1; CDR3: CSVDLGPSGPTDTQYF
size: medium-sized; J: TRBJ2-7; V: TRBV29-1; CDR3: CSVEDETTSGLYEQYF
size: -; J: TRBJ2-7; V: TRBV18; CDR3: CASSPLASSYEQYF
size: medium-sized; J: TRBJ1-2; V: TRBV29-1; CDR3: CSVEMLQLPGQLSINYGYTF
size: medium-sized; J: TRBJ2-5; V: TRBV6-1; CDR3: CASSELAGGQETQYF
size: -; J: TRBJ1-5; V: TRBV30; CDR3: CACSKRFDQPQHF
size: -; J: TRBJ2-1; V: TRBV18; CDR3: CASSDRGPNEQFF
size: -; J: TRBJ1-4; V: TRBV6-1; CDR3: CASRDLIRWEKLFF
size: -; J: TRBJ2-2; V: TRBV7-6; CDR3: CASSLVARGFTGELFF
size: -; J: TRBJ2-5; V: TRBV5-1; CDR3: CASSQSSAEETQYF
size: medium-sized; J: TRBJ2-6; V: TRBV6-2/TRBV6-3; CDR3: CASSYSSGANVLTF
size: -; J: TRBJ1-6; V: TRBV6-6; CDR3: CASSPRQGAHGSPLHF
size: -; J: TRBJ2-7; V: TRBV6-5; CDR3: CASREGTSGNYEQYF
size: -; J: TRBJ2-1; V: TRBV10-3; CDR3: CAISGDRAYNEQFF
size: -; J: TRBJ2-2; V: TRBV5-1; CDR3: CASSPTRAGNGELFF
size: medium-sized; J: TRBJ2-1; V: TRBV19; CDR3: CASSRTSGYSSYNEQFF
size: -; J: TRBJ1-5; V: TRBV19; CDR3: CATTLPGNQPQHF
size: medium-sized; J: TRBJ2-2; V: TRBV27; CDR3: CACSPLAGGTGELFF
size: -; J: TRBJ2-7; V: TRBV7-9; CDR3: CASSTDKPGYYEQYF
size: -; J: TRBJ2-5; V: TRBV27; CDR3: CASSLGGYPETQYF
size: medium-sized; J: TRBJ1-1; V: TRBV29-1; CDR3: CSVGPGGDGAFF
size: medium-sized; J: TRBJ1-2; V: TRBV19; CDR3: CASSMMTDYGYTF
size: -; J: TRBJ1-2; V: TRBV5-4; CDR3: CASSQEGGINYGYTF
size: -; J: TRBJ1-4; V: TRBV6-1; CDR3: CASSGTSATNEKLFF
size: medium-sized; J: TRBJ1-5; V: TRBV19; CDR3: CASRKEGSNQPQHF
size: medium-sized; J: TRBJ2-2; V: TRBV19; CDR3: CASSMGFTGELFF
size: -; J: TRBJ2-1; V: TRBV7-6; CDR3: CASSLIRGSNEQFF
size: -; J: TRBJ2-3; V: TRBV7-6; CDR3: CASSLNTASGSGDTQYF
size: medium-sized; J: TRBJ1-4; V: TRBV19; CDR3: CASSLRIGAVEKLFF